Listed below are T cell receptor beta chains from one sample, sequenced in a study of CD8 T cells in ankylosing spondylitis. TCRdb redid the calling of the 5' RACE reads with MiXCR, one entry per CDR3 protein. In the table there are 100,000 to 150,000 distinct CDR3 sequences, approximately 10% of which are singletons. Sequenced material: blood, either unsorted or a sorted T cell fraction (not recorded which). Receptor source: a male donor with ankylosing spondylitis or in good health (not recorded which). CDR3s leave out the opening cysteine and the closing phenylalanine or tryptophan.

TRBJ1-5 TRBV28 ASSRLGQGYSNQPQH
TRBJ2-2 TRBV12-3/TRBV12-4 ASSPDASWGWNTGELF
TRBJ2-3 TRBV20-1 SATPDRALAGDTDTQY
TRBJ2-7 TRBV4-2 ASSQVSLSSFYEQY
TRBJ2-3 TRBV5-5 ASSTGLFSTDTQY
TRBJ2-1 TRBV20-1 SAGLAGGYNEQF
TRBJ2-6 TRBV28 ASISGSGANVLT
TRBJ1-2 TRBV7-2 ASSENRSPNYGYT
TRBJ1-2 TRBV7-9 ASSFEEGGGYT
TRBJ2-3 TRBV7-2 ASSLELVATDTQY
TRBJ2-5 TRBV3-1 ASSQDLASKETQY
TRBJ2-5 TRBV15 ATSRHSIGGQETQY
TRBJ2-2 TRBV7-2 ASSLYRNTGELF
TRBJ1-2 TRBV19 ASSIGGGAIGGYT
TRBJ2-7 TRBV11-2 ASSLSSGTYYEQY
TRBJ1-1 TRBV20-1 SAPVNTEAF
TRBJ2-1 TRBV18 ASSPTTLDYYNEQF
TRBJ2-1 TRBV2 ASSEYGRVIEQF
TRBJ2-5 TRBV28 ASRTRFTVRSQY
TRBJ2-7 TRBV2 ASSPGTAYEQY
TRBJ2-5 TRBV5-6 ASSVLQGRVETQY
TRBJ2-5 TRBV15 ATSRDEQGAMETQY
TRBJ2-1 TRBV7-8 ASSLTGLAGVREQF
TRBJ1-4 TRBV2 ASNAADNKPEKLF
TRBJ2-1 TRBV20-1 SARDGSLRNEQF
TRBJ2-1 TRBV5-1 ASSLLDQTLNEQF
TRBJ1-5 TRBV7-3 ASSLGPDQPQH
TRBJ2-7 TRBV20-1 SARGQWGYSYEQY
TRBJ2-3 TRBV12-2 ASRFTEDSPGGRDTQY
TRBJ2-1 TRBV7-9 ASSLFGGHEQF
TRBJ2-3 TRBV7-8 ASSLRGYTASTDTQY